These T cell receptor beta chains were read from a single sample in a study of identical twins. TCRdb re-analysed the 5' RACE reads in MiXCR, keeping a single row per CDR3 protein. The table shows some 900,000 distinct CDR3 sequences, with 9% to 15% occurring only once. These data also featured in a second study, about yellow fever vaccine responses in identical twins.

The specimen was PBMCs. These receptors came from a woman aged 18-29 years in good health. Each CDR3 is given without its conserved first and last residue.

TRBV28	TRBJ2-1	ASSPGTGALTGLAGVYFNEQF
TRBV12-3/TRBV12-4	TRBJ2-3	ASSGTGTVTDTQY
TRBV5-1	TRBJ2-1	ASSWGTSENNEQF
TRBV2	TRBJ1-3	ASSEGGWPGNTIY
TRBV29-1	TRBJ2-1	SVALSGLGHNEQF
TRBV12-3/TRBV12-4	TRBJ1-3	ASSKTGRAHGNTIY
TRBV9	TRBJ2-3	ASSAQGADTQY
TRBV3-1	TRBJ1-5	ASSQGPGGSGNQPQH
TRBV20-1	TRBJ1-6	SAPSGSYNSPLH
TRBV20-1	TRBJ2-5	SARVAGGYETQY
TRBV10-3	TRBJ2-3	AISGSGGAYPHPDTQY
TRBV18	TRBJ1-5	ASSPGGLPQH
TRBV24-1	TRBJ2-3	ATSDLPTTSGSTDTQY
TRBV5-1	TRBJ2-1	ASSLERGTYNEQF
TRBV11-3	TRBJ2-1	ASSLSLRLAGGEQF
TRBV12-3/TRBV12-4	TRBJ2-7	ASSPPRGEQY
TRBV27	TRBJ1-2	ASSTDRGRNYGYT
TRBV27	TRBJ2-5	ASSDGLAGVETQY
TRBV6-5	TRBJ2-3	ASSYSLLAGGTDTQY
TRBV5-1	TRBJ2-7	ASSLGQGGNEQY
TRBV20-1	TRBJ2-2	SARTGGILDTGELF
TRBV5-1	TRBJ2-1	ASSSGGLYNEQF
TRBV24-1	TRBJ2-2	ATSDLVGFANTGELF
TRBV2	TRBJ2-2	ASSPLLVVVSGELF
TRBV13	TRBJ2-6	ASSLRSSGANVLT
TRBV7-9	TRBJ1-2	ASSARGVYT
TRBV11-3	TRBJ2-1	ASSDDTIAYNEQF
TRBV6-5	TRBJ2-1	ASSYAAGLKSSYNEQF
TRBV20-1	TRBJ2-6	SAQTPGRGANVLT
TRBV27	TRBJ2-2	ASSSPVGGELF
TRBV6-2/TRBV6-3	TRBJ1-2	ASQGIIPYGYT
TRBV10-2	TRBJ2-1	ASSDAGDNEQF
TRBV12-3/TRBV12-4	TRBJ2-2	ASTTSGRALGTGELF
TRBV29-1	TRBJ1-4	SVEVQGPTGKLF
TRBV20-1	TRBJ2-1	SARSLAGYNEQF
TRBV4-1	TRBJ2-1	ASSQDPGVSYNEQF